The 19 T cell receptor beta chains given below trace back to one sample, sequenced in a study of a mutant IDH1 vaccine in newly diagnosed glioma. The data were produced by immunoSEQ multiplex PCR, yet TCRdb's version contains in-frame clones alone and is incomplete. Here the sample spans tens of thousands of clones, around 78% being singletons. The antigens for these receptors are not known. Indicated time point: week 5, during vaccination. Doses of 300 ug of mutant IDH1 20-mer peptide were given with topical imiquimod. This specimen consisted of PBMCs, obtained from a glioma patient whose treatment included an IDH1 peptide vaccine. The receptors here all came from a woman aged 35 to 49 with glioma.

Note on this clone: Within the sample, other DNA sequences also encode this same CDR3. V and J are TRBV25-1 and TRBJ1-2, with D uncertain. Germline values: CDR1 MGHDK, CDR2 SYGVNS. V lost 3 bases and J lost 8, with 7 bases in between. This CDR3 contains 11 residues. CDR3: CASSEVGGYTF. The CDR3 DNA sequence: TGTGCCAGCAGTGAGGTGGGGGGCTACACCTTC.

The chain has TRBV6-4 and TRBJ2-2, with D perhaps matching TRBD1 (7 bases). CDR1 and CDR2 (germline): MRHNA, SNTAGT. V was cut by 5 bases and J by 7 bases, with 17 bases left in between. The CDR3 is 15 amino acids. The CDR3 DNA reads as TGTGCCAGCAGTCCCGGGACAGCGGGCGGCGGGGAGCTGTTTTTT. Its protein product is CASSPGTAGGGELFF.

V is TRBV30 and J is TRBJ1-4, with 7 bases fitting TRBD1. The trim removed 4 bases at V and 6 bases at J, leaving 2 bases unmatched. Germline assignment: CDR1 GTSNPN and CDR2 SVGIG (reference sequence). This CDR3 is 12 amino acids long. CDR3 sequence: CAWTGGDEKLFF. The CDR3 nucleotides read TGTGCCTGGACAGGGGGGGATGAAAAACTGTTTTTT.

The chain uses TRBV21-1 and TRBJ2-7; the table's TRBD2 call for D was not verified on the DNA. TRBV21-1 is listed as a pseudogene. The CDR3 spans 13 residues. CDR3 DNA sequence: TGTGCCAGCAAAAGAGGAGGAACCTACGAGCAGTACTTC. This translates into CASKRGGTYEQYF.

This clone was seen a handful of times. The same CDR3 can be traced to other DNA sequences in this sample. The CDR3 sequence is CASSLGSGGNQPQHF. CDR3 sequence (DNA): TGCGCCAGCAGCTTGGGCTCAGGGGGCAATCAGCCCCAGCATTTT. The chain couples TRBV5-1 to TRBJ1-5; a weak D match, TRBD1 (6 bases). From germline, CDR1 is SGHRS and CDR2 YFSETQ. The CDR3 runs to 15 residues. Trimming took 0 bases from V and 2 from J, leaving 9 bases between them.

The CDR3 region has the DNA TGTGCCAGTAGTATTGCGGGACGGGTTGGAAACACCATATATTTT. Protein product: CASSIAGRVGNTIYF. This chain uses TRBV19 with TRBJ1-3, with a tentative D call TRBD1 (5 bases). The germline CDR1 and CDR2 sequences are LNHDA and SQIVND (reference sequence). The CDR3 runs to 15 residues. Trimming removed 3 bases at V and 3 bases at J, with 12 bases between.

V and J are TRBV7-9 and TRBJ2-2, with D possibly TRBD1 on 5 matching bases. Germline V lookup: CDR1 SEHNR, CDR2 FQNEAQ (reference sequence). Trimming left V 2 bases short and J 4 bases short, with 17 bases between. This CDR3 contains 17 residues. The CDR3: CASSLSKGYRFTGELFF. For the CDR3, the DNA is TGTGCCAGCAGCTTATCGAAGGGGTATCGGTTCACCGGGGAGCTGTTTTTT.

The genes are TRBV25-1 and TRBJ2-2; D gene uncertain. Germline-derived CDR1 and CDR2 are MGHDK and SYGVNS. Trimming left V 4 bases short and J 5 bases short, with 8 bases between. The CDR3 has 13 amino acids. CDR3 sequence (DNA): TGTGCCAGCAGTGGCACTGGGACCGGGGAGCTGTTTTTT. This translates into CASSGTGTGELFF.

V is TRBV7-9 and J is TRBJ2-1, with D perhaps matching TRBD2 (7 bases). CDR1 SEHNR and CDR2 FQNEAQ come from the germline V gene (reference sequence). V was clipped by 0 bases and J by 7 bases, with 19 bases between them. The CDR3 sequence is 17 residues long. CDR3 loop: CASSLALSGGPGNEQFF. The CDR3, as DNA: TGTGCCAGCAGCTTAGCGTTATCCGGGGGGCCGGGAAATGAGCAGTTCTTC.

This clone was seen only a few times. This chain links TRBV5-1 with TRBJ2-7; the D gene could be TRBD1 or TRBD2 (6 bases each). CDR1 and CDR2 from the germline V gene are SGHRS and YFSETQ. Trimming shortened V by 1 base and J by 5 bases, and 10 bases separated the two germline ends. The CDR3 sequence is 13 residues long. CDR3 protein: CASSLYRGDEQYF. The CDR3 DNA sequence: TGCGCCAGCAGCTTGTATAGGGGGGACGAGCAGTACTTC.

The rearrangement links TRBV9 to TRBJ2-2; the D gene is possibly TRBD1 (5 bases). The CDR3 is 14 amino acids. Trimming removed 0 bases from V and 5 bases from J, with 8 bases in between. CDR1 and CDR2 (germline): SGDLS, YYNGEE. The CDR3 loop is CASSVVAGTGELFF. Written as DNA, the CDR3 is TGTGCCAGCAGCGTAGTGGCAGGGACCGGGGAGCTGTTTTTT. Drawing the rest from reference TRBV9 and TRBJ2-2, the complete variable domain is DSGVTQTPKHLITATGQRVTLRCSPRSGDLSVYWYQQSLDQGLQFLIQYYNGEERAKGNILERFSAQQFPDLHSELNLSSLELGDSALYFCASSVVAGTGELFFGEGSRLTVL.

This clone occurred once. V and J are TRBV6-1 and TRBJ2-7, with a tentative D call TRBD1 (5 bases). This CDR3 is built from 15 residues. The germline V and J ends were trimmed by 2 bases and 3 bases, with 14 bases remaining between them. Germline V gene sequence: CDR1 MNHNS, CDR2 SASEGT. The CDR3 DNA sequence: TGTGCCAGCAGTGAACCCATGCAGGGATACTACGAGCAGTACTTC. Translating gives CASSEPMQGYYEQYF.

This chain joins TRBV6-1 and TRBJ2-1; D is perhaps TRBD1 or TRBD2 (5 bases each). Germline lookup yields CDR1 MNHNS and CDR2 SASEGT. The CDR3 totals 15 residues. Trimming took off 6 bases at V and 0 bases at J, with 12 bases between the two ends. The CDR3, as DNA: TGTGCCAGCAGCGCCTCGAGGGGCTCCTACAATGAGCAGTTCTTC. Amino acid sequence: CASSASRGSYNEQFF.

The chain carries TRBV4-3 and TRBJ2-1; D remains unclear. The CDR3 sequence is 15 residues long. Between the trimmed V and J ends, which lost 0 bases and 4 bases, there was a span of 10 bases. From germline, CDR1 is LGHNA and CDR2 YSLEER. CDR3 residues: CASSQEYNAYNEQFF. The CDR3 DNA follows: TGCGCCAGCAGCCAAGAATACAACGCGTACAATGAGCAGTTCTTC.

The CDR3: CAISARAPGSTIYF. The CDR3 DNA sequence: TGTGCCATCAGTGCGCGGGCGCCGGGCTCCACCATATATTTT. The chain combines TRBV10-3 with TRBJ1-3; D not resolved. The V end was cut by 4 bases, the J end by 9 bases, with 16 bases between. Germline loops: CDR1 ENHRY, CDR2 SYGVKD. The CDR3 length is 14 residues.

V gene TRBV19 combines with J gene TRBJ1-1, with a weak D call TRBD1 (6 bases). This CDR3 has 13 residues. CDR1 is LNHDA, CDR2 SQIVND, per germline (reference sequence). V gave up 8 bases and J gave up 0 bases, with 10 bases separating them. The CDR3 is CASGRGMNTEAFF. CDR3 DNA sequence: TGTGCCAGTGGCAGGGGCATGAACACTGAAGCTTTCTTT.

The V gene is TRBV12-5, the J gene TRBJ1-1; D may be TRBD1 (6 bases). Trimming left V 1 base short and J 3 bases short, with 9 bases between. This CDR3 contains 14 residues. Germline V lookup: CDR1 LGHNT, CDR2 FRNRAP. CDR3 DNA: TGTGCTAGTGGTTTGGCAGGGGCGGACACTGAAGCTTTCTTT. It is translated as CASGLAGADTEAFF.

This clone was observed a handful of times. The J gene is TRBJ2-5, the V gene TRBV7-9; D unclear. Germline CDR1 SEHNR, CDR2 FQNEAQ (reference sequence). The V gene lost 0 bases and the J gene lost 2 bases, with 7 bases spanning the gap. The CDR3 extends over 14 amino acids. The CDR3 DNA follows: TGTGCCAGCAGCTTAGCCCCAGATCAAGAGACCCAGTACTTC. This encodes CASSLAPDQETQYF.

The chain has TRBV9 and TRBJ2-1; D is unresolved. Germline values: CDR1 SGDLS, CDR2 YYNGEE. The length of the CDR3 is 13 residues. Trimming stripped 0 bases from V and 9 bases from J, with 10 bases between. CDR3 nucleotide sequence: TGTGCCAGCAGCGTAGATCTTAGTCCTGAGCAGTTCTTC. Protein sequence: CASSVDLSPEQFF. The full variable domain, in which reference TRBV9 and TRBJ2-1 provide the parts outside the CDR3, is DSGVTQTPKHLITATGQRVTLRCSPRSGDLSVYWYQQSLDQGLQFLIQYYNGEERAKGNILERFSAQQFPDLHSELNLSSLELGDSALYFCASSVDLSPEQFFGPGTRLTVL.